A selection of T cell receptor beta chains follows, all from one sample in a study of blood T cell repertoires in COVID-19. Produced via immunoSEQ multiplex PCR; TCRdb's table is partial and in-frame only. This repertoire shows about 100,000 clones, approximately 88% found once; its top ten account for 26%. The sequenced sample consisted of peripheral blood. These receptors all come from a man aged 55 to 69 with acute or convalescent COVID-19. CDR3s include the opening cysteine and the closing phenylalanine or tryptophan. Each record gives: V gene, J gene, D gene, clone size, CDR3 DNA, CDR3 protein. The D gene is left open where the match is weak. Clone size, where shown, is once, few, many, or a class for clones that have expanded.

V: TRBV28
J: TRBJ1-5
D: NA
size: NA
DNA: TGTGCCAGCAGGGGCCTGGGACTGATTAGCAATCAGCCCCAGCATTTT
CDR3: CASRGLGLISNQPQHF

V: TRBV27
J: TRBJ1-5
D: NA
size: many
DNA: TGTGCCAGCAGTCCGATATTGGCTCTGGAGAATCAGCCCCAGCATTTT
CDR3: CASSPILALENQPQHF

V: TRBV7-9
J: TRBJ1-1
D: TRBD1
size: NA
DNA: TGTGCCAGCAGCTTAGTGGTTGGGACAGGCACTGAAGCTTTCTTT
CDR3: CASSLVVGTGTEAFF

V: TRBV2
J: TRBJ1-3
D: NA
size: NA
DNA: TGTGCCAGCAGTCTGCGTCAGGCAGGCGGAAACACCATATATTTT
CDR3: CASSLRQAGGNTIYF

V: TRBV3-1/TRBV3-2
J: TRBJ1-1
D: NA
size: NA
DNA: TGTGCCAGCAGCCGAGAGGACCAGGGGAAGGCTTTCTTT
CDR3: CASSREDQGKAFF

V: TRBV5-6
J: TRBJ2-7
D: NA
size: many
DNA: TGTGCCAGCAGCTTGTGGCAGGGTTTGAAGATCCACGAGCAGTACTTC
CDR3: CASSLWQGLKIHEQYF

V: TRBV12-5
J: TRBJ2-5
D: TRBD1
size: NA
DNA: TGTGCTAGTGGTTCCGACAGGGGTGGGGAGACCCAGTACTTC
CDR3: CASGSDRGGETQYF

V: TRBV7-2
J: TRBJ1-5
D: NA
size: NA
DNA: TGTGCCAGCAGCTTTCGGGGGGGCAATCAGCCCCAGCATTTT
CDR3: CASSFRGGNQPQHF

V: TRBV28
J: TRBJ2-7
D: TRBD1
size: few
DNA: TGTGCCAGCAGTTTGGCAGGGGGAAGGGACGAGCAGTACTTC
CDR3: CASSLAGGRDEQYF

V: TRBV28
J: TRBJ2-2
D: NA
size: NA
DNA: TGTGCCAGCAGGCACGTTGTGGGGTGGAGGACCGGGGAGCTGTTTTTT
CDR3: CASRHVVGWRTGELFF

V: TRBV7-7
J: TRBJ2-2
D: TRBD1
size: NA
DNA: TGTGCTAGCAGCCCACGCAGGGGGCTGTACACCGGGGAGCTGTTTTTT
CDR3: CASSPRRGLYTGELFF

V: TRBV12-5
J: TRBJ2-1
D: NA
size: NA
DNA: TGTGCTAGTGGCCCTGGTAGCGTTGGTGGTGAGCAGTTCTTC
CDR3: CASGPGSVGGEQFF

V: TRBV6-5
J: TRBJ2-2
D: NA
size: NA
DNA: TGTGCCAGCAGTTGGACAGCCGCGAACACCGGGGAGCTGTTTTTT
CDR3: CASSWTAANTGELFF

V: TRBV5-1
J: TRBJ1-5
D: NA
size: NA
DNA: TGCGCCAGCAGCTTAGGGGTTAACGGGCCCCAGCATTTT
CDR3: CASSLGVNGPQHF

V: TRBV9
J: TRBJ1-6
D: TRBD1
size: once
DNA: TGTGCCAGCAGCGTAACCCCATCAGGAGGACAGGGTAATTCACCCCTCCACTTT
CDR3: CASSVTPSGGQGNSPLHF

V: TRBV29-1
J: TRBJ2-1
D: NA
size: NA
DNA: TGCAGCGTTGAAGTGTGGCCAGGGCCTAATGAGCAGTTCTTC
CDR3: CSVEVWPGPNEQFF

V: TRBV6-2/TRBV6-3
J: TRBJ2-1
D: NA
size: few
DNA: TGTGCCAGCACCCCCTGGGGGGATTCCCTCAATGAGCAGTTCTTC
CDR3: CASTPWGDSLNEQFF

V: TRBV7-9
J: TRBJ1-1
D: NA
size: NA
DNA: TGTGCCAGCAGCTCGGGAAGGGTTGGAACTGAAGCTTTCTTT
CDR3: CASSSGRVGTEAFF

V: TRBV5-1
J: TRBJ1-1
D: NA
size: NA
DNA: TGCGCCAGCAGTGGGGGAGGCGGAACTTTCTTT
CDR3: CASSGGGGTFF

V: TRBV19
J: TRBJ1-1
D: NA
size: NA
DNA: TGTGCCAGTAGCCGAACGGTGCACACTGAAGCTTTCTTT
CDR3: CASSRTVHTEAFF

V: TRBV19
J: TRBJ2-2
D: NA
size: NA
DNA: TGTGCCAGTAGTATTGTAACTAACACCGGGGAGCTGTTTTTT
CDR3: CASSIVTNTGELFF

V: TRBV5-1
J: TRBJ2-1
D: TRBD1
size: NA
DNA: TGCGCCAGCATGAGTAGACCGGGACAGGGTCTCTATGAGCAGTTCTTC
CDR3: CASMSRPGQGLYEQFF

V: TRBV6-6
J: TRBJ2-7
D: NA
size: NA
DNA: TGTGCCAGCAGTTCCGTCTACGAGCAGTACTTC
CDR3: CASSSVYEQYF

V: TRBV7-8
J: TRBJ2-7
D: TRBD1
size: many
DNA: TGTGCCAGCAGCTTACGGGACAGGGCCCACGAGCAGTACTTC
CDR3: CASSLRDRAHEQYF

V: TRBV10-3
J: TRBJ2-7
D: TRBD1
size: NA
DNA: TGTGCCATCAGTGAAACAGGGGCCGCCTACGAGCAGTACTTC
CDR3: CAISETGAAYEQYF

V: TRBV7-8
J: TRBJ1-1
D: NA
size: NA
DNA: TGTGCCAGCAGCTCGGGACTTGCAGGTGAAGCTTTCTTT
CDR3: CASSSGLAGEAFF

V: TRBV2
J: TRBJ2-1
D: NA
size: NA
DNA: TGTGCCAGCAGTCGGGAGTTGCACAATGAGCAGTTCTTC
CDR3: CASSRELHNEQFF

V: TRBV4-3
J: TRBJ1-1
D: TRBD1
size: NA
DNA: TGCGCCAGCAGCCTGACAGGGCAACAGGAAGCTTTCTTT
CDR3: CASSLTGQQEAFF

V: TRBV7-2
J: TRBJ1-2
D: NA
size: NA
DNA: TGTGCCAGCAGCTCGCGGGCGACCGACTATGGCTACACCTTC
CDR3: CASSSRATDYGYTF

V: TRBV18
J: TRBJ1-2
D: NA
size: once
DNA: TGTGCCAGCTCACCACAAATAGAGGTCGACAGCTATGGCTACACCTTC
CDR3: CASSPQIEVDSYGYTF

V: TRBV18
J: TRBJ2-3
D: TRBD1
size: NA
DNA: TGTGCCAGCTCACCACCGTTAGGGGGCACCCCGCAGTATTTT
CDR3: CASSPPLGGTPQYF

V: TRBV3-1/TRBV3-2
J: TRBJ1-3
D: NA
size: NA
DNA: TGTGCCAGCAGCCTGGGACTCATCTCTGGAAACACCATATATTTT
CDR3: CASSLGLISGNTIYF

V: TRBV6-2/TRBV6-3
J: TRBJ2-5
D: NA
size: NA
DNA: TGTGCCAGCAGTACTAGCAGCGAGACCCAGTACTTC
CDR3: CASSTSSETQYF

V: TRBV6-2/TRBV6-3
J: TRBJ2-1
D: NA
size: NA
DNA: TGTGCCAGCAGTTTGGACAACTACAATGAGCAGTTCTTC
CDR3: CASSLDNYNEQFF

V: TRBV24-1
J: TRBJ2-1
D: NA
size: once
DNA: TGTGCCACCAGTGATTTTGGCAGGGCGGGAAACTCCTACAATGAGCAGTTCTTC
CDR3: CATSDFGRAGNSYNEQFF

V: TRBV5-1
J: TRBJ2-1
D: TRBD2
size: NA
DNA: TGCGCCAGCAGCTTGGGTCCAGCGGGGTATGAGCAGTTCTTC
CDR3: CASSLGPAGYEQFF

V: TRBV24-1
J: TRBJ1-5
D: TRBD1
size: NA
DNA: TGTGCCACCAGTGTCGCGGGACAGTTCAATCAGCCCCAGCATTTT
CDR3: CATSVAGQFNQPQHF

V: TRBV5-1
J: TRBJ2-1
D: TRBD2
size: NA
DNA: TGCGCCAGCAGCTTATCGGCGGGAGGGGCCTACAATGAGCAGTTCTTC
CDR3: CASSLSAGGAYNEQFF

V: TRBV7-2
J: TRBJ1-5
D: NA
size: once
DNA: TGTGCCAGCAGCCTAAGCGGGGTTGAGACCCAGCATTTT
CDR3: CASSLSGVETQHF

V: TRBV7-8
J: TRBJ1-5
D: TRBD1
size: NA
DNA: TGTGCCAGCAGCTTAGCTCAGGGGGCGCAACAGCCCCAGCATTTT
CDR3: CASSLAQGAQQPQHF

V: TRBV5-1
J: TRBJ1-3
D: NA
size: NA
DNA: TGCGCCAGCAGCCCCACGGGCGGGGTTAGCACTGGAAACACCATATATTTT
CDR3: CASSPTGGVSTGNTIYF

V: TRBV7-6
J: TRBJ1-1
D: TRBD1
size: NA
DNA: TGTGCCAGCAGCGCGCAGACAGGGTTGATGAACACTGAAGCTTTCTTT
CDR3: CASSAQTGLMNTEAFF